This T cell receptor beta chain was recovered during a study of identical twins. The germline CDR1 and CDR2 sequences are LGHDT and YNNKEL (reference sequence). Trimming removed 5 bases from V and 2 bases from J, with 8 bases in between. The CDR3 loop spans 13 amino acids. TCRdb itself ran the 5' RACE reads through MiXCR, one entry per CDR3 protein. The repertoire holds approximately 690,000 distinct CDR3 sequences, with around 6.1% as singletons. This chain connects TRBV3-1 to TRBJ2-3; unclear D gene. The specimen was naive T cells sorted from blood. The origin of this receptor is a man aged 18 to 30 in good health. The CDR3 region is CASSKGPTDTQYF. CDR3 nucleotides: TGTGCCAGCAGCAAGGGCCCCACAGATACGCAGTATTTT.